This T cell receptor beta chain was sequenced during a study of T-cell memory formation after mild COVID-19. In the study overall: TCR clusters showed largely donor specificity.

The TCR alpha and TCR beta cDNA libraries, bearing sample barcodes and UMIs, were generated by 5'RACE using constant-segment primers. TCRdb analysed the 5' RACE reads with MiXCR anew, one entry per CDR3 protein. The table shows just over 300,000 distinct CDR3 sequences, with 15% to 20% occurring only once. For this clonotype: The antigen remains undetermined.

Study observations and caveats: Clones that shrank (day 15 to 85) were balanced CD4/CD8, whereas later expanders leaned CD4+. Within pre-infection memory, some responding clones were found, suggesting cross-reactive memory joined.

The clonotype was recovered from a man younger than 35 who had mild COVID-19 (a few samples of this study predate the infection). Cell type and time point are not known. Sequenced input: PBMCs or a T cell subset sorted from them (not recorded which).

CDR3 coding DNA: TGTGCCAGCAGCCCAGGCCTAGCGGAGACCTACGAGCAGTACTTC. Translated, it gives CASSPGLAETYEQYF. The V and J genes are TRBV6-2 or TRBV6-3 and TRBJ2-7; 7 bases map to TRBD2. Germline CDR1 and CDR2: MNHEY and SVGEGT. The CDR3 length is 15 residues. Trimming at V came to 6 bases and at J to 2 bases, leaving 10 bases not matched to a gene.